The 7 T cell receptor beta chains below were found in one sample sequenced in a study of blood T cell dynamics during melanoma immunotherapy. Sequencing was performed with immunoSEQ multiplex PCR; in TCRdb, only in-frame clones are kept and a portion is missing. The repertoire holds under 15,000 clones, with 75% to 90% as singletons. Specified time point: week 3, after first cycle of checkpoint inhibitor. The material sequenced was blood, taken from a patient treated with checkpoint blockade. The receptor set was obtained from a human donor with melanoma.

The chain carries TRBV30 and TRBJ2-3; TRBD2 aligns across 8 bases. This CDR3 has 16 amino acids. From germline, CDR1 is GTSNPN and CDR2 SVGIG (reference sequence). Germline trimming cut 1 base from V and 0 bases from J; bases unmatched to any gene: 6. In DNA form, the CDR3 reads TGTGCCTGGAGTGGGCCAAGCGGGAGAAGCACAGATACGCAGTATTTT. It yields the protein CAWSGPSGRSTDTQYF.

CDR3 residues: CASSLGQNTGELFF. Written as DNA, the CDR3 is TGTGCCAGCAGCTTAGGACAGAACACCGGGGAGCTGTTTTTT. The rearrangement uses TRBV7-8 and TRBJ2-2; no clear D gene. Trimming stripped 1 base from V and 1 base from J, with 4 bases between. The CDR3 has 14 residues. CDR1 SGHVS and CDR2 FQNEAQ come from the germline V gene.

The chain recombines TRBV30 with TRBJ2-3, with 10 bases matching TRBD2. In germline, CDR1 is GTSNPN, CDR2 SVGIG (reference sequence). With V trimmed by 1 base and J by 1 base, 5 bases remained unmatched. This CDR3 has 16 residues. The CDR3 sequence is CAWSGPSGGRTDTQYF. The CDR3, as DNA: TGTGCCTGGAGTGGGCCTAGCGGGGGCCGCACAGATACGCAGTATTTT. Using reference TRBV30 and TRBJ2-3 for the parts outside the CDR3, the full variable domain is SQTIHQWPATLVQPVGSPLSLECTVEGTSNPNLYWYRQAAGRGLQLLFYSVGIGQISSEVPQNLSASRPQDRQFILSSKKLLLSDSGFYLCAWSGPSGGRTDTQYFGPGTRLTVL.

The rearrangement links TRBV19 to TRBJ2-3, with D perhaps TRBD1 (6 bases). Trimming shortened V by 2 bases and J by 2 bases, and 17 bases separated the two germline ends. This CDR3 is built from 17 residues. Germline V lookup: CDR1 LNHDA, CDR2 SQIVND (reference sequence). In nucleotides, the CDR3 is TGTGCCAGTAGTATACGGGGAGACAGGTTGTTCACAGATACGCAGTATTTT. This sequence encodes CASSIRGDRLFTDTQYF.

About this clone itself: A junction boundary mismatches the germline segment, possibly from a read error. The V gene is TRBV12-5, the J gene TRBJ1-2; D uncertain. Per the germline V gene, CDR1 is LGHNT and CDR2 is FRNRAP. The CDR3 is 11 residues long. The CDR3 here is CASGSLQTPAF. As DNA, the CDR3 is TGTGCTAGTGGTTCGCTCCAGACCCCTGCCTTC.

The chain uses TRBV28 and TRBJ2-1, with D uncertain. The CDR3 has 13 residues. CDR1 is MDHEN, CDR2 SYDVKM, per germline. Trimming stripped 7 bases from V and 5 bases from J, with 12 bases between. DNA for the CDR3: TGTGCCAGCACCAATGGGCTGAACAATGAGCAGTTCTTC. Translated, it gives CASTNGLNNEQFF.

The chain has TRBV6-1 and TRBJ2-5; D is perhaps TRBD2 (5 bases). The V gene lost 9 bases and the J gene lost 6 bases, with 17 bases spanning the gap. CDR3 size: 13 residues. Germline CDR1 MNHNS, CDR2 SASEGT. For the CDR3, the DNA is TGTGCCAGACGCCCGACTAACCCCCAGACCCAGTACTTC. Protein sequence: CARRPTNPQTQYF.